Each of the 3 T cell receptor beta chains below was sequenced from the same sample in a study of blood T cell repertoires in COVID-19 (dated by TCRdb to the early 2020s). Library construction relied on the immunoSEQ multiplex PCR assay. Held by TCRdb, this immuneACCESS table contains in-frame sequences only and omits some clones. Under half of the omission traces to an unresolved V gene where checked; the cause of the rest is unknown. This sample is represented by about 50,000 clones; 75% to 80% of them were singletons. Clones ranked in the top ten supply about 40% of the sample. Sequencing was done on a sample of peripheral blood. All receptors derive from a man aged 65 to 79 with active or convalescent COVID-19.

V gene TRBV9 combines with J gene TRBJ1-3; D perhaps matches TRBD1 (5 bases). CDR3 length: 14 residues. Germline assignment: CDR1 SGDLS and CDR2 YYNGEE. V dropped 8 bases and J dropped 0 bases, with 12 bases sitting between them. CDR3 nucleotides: TGTGCCAGTGGGGGGGACTACTCTGGAAACACCATATATTTT. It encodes CASGGDYSGNTIYF.

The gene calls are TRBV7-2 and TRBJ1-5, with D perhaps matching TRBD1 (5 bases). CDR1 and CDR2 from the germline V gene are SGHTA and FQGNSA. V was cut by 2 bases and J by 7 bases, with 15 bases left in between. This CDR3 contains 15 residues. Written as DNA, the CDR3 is TGTGCCAGCAGCTTATATGGTTCTCCAGGGCAGCCCCAGCATTTT. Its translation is CASSLYGSPGQPQHF. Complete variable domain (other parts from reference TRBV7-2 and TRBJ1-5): GAGVSQSPSNKVTEKGKDVELRCDPISGHTALYWYRQSLGQGLEFLIYFQGNSAPDKSGLPSDRFSAERTGGSVSTLTIQRTQQEDSAVYLCASSLYGSPGQPQHFGDGTRLSIL.

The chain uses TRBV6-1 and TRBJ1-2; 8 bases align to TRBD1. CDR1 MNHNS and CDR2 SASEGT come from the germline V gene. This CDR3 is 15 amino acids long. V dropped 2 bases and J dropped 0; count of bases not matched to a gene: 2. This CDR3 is CASSEWTGSNYGYTF. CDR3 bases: TGTGCCAGCAGTGAATGGACAGGGTCTAACTATGGCTACACCTTC.